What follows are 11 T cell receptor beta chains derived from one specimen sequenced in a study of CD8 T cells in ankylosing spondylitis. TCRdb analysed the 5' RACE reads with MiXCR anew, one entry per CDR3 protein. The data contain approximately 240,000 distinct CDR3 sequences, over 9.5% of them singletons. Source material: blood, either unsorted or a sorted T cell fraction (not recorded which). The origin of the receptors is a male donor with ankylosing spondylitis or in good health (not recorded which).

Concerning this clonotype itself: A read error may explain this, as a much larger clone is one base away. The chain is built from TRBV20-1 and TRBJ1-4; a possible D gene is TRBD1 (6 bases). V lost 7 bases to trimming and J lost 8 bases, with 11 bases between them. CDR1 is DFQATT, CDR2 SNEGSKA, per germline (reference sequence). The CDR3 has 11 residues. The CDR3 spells CSVGGGEKLFF. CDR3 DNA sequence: TGCAGTGTGGGGGGCGGGGAAAAACTGTTTTTT.

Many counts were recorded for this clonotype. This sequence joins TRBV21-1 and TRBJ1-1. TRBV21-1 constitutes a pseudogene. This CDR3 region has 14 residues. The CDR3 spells CASSKAGLDTEAFF. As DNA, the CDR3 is TGTGCCAGCAGCAAAGCAGGGTTGGACACTGAAGCTTTCTTT.

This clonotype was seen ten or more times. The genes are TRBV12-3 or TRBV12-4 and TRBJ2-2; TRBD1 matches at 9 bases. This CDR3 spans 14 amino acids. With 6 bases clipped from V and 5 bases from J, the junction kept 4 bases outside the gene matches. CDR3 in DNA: TGTGCCAGCAGCCCGGACAGGGGAACCGGGGAGCTGTTTTTT. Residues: CASSPDRGTGELFF.

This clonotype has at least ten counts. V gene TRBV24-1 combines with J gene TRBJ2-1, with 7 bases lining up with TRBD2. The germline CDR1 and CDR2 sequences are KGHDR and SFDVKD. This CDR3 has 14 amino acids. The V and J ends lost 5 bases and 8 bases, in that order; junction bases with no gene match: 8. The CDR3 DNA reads TGTGCCACCAGTGCCCACCCAGGGAGGGATGAGCAGTTCTTC. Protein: CATSAHPGRDEQFF.

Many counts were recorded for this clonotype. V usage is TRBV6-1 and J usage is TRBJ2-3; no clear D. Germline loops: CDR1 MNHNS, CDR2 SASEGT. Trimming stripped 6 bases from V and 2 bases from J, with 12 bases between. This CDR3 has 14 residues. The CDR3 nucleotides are TGTGCCAGCAGCCAGACTTGGTACACAGATACGCAGTATTTT. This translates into CASSQTWYTDTQYF.

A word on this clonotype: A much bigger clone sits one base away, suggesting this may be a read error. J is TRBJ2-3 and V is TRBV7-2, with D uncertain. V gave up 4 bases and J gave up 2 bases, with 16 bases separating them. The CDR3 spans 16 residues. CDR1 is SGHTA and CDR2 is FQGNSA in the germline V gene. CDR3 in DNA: TGTACCAGCAGCTCGGGTCGAACTCGGACCACAGATACGCAGTATTTT. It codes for CTSSSGRTRTTDTQYF.

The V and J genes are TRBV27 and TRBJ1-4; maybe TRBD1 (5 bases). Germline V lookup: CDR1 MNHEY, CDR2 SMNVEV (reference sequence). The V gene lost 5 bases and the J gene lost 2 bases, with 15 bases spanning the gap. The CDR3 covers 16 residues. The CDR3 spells CASSPGTLVTNEKLFF. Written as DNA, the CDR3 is TGTGCCAGCAGTCCCGGGACGCTCGTGACTAATGAAAAACTGTTTTTT.

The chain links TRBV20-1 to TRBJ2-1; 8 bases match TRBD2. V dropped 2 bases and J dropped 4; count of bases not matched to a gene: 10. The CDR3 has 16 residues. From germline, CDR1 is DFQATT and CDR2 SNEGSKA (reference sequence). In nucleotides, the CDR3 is TGCAGTGCTAGAATAGACGGGAGGGCCGATTACAATGAGCAGTTCTTC. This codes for CSARIDGRADYNEQFF.

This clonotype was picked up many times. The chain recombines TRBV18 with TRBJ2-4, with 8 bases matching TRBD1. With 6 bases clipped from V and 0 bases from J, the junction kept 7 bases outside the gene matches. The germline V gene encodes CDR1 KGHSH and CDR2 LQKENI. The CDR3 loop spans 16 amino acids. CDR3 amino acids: CASSQGAVTAKNIQYF. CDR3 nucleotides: TGTGCCAGCTCGCAGGGGGCTGTGACAGCCAAAAACATTCAGTACTTC. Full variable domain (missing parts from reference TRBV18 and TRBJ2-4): NAGVMQNPRHLVRRRGQEARLRCSPMKGHSHVYWYRQLPEEGLKFMVYLQKENIIDESGMPKERFSAEFPKEGPSILRIQQVVRGDSAAYFCASSQGAVTAKNIQYFGAGTRLSVL.

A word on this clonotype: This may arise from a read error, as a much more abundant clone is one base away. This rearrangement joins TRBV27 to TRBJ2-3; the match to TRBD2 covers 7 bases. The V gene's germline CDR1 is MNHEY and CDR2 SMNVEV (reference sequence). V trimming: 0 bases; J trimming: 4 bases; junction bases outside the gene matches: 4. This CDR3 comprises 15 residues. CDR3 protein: CASSLSMGGADTQYF. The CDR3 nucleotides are TGTGCCAGCAGTTTATCTATGGGGGGGGCAGATACGCAGTATTTT.

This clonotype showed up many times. The CDR3 DNA follows: TGTGCCAGCAGCTTAGCGATAGGGCCAAGGGGGGCTCATGAGCAGTTCTTC. The encoded protein is CASSLAIGPRGAHEQFF. The chain combines TRBV7-7 with TRBJ2-1; D is tentatively TRBD1 or TRBD2 (6 bases each). V was clipped by 0 bases and J by 8 bases, with 20 bases between them. Germline V gives CDR1 SSHAT, CDR2 FNYEAQ (reference sequence). This CDR3 spans 17 amino acids.